One and the same sample provided the 21 T cell receptor beta chains below, sequenced in a study of response to subunit inactivated influenza vaccine. Via MiXCR, TCRdb re-called the RT-PCR reads, giving one row per CDR3 protein. The repertoire holds 650,000 or so distinct CDR3 sequences, 14% seen once, with 7.6% in the top ten. The material sequenced was PBMCs from blood, taken less than 15 days before vaccination. The receptors were sampled from a middle-aged man who received an inactivated influenza vaccine.

This clonotype was counted between two and nine times. This sequence joins TRBV12-3 or TRBV12-4 and TRBJ1-4, with D perhaps TRBD1 (5 bases). There are 13 residues in the CDR3. V shed 6 bases and J shed 8 bases, with 13 bases lying between them. CDR3 DNA: TGTGCCAGCAGCCCGACAGTGGGGGAAAAACTGTTTTTT. This sequence encodes CASSPTVGEKLFF.

This clonotype was seen a handful of times. This sequence joins TRBV12-3 or TRBV12-4 and TRBJ2-3, with unresolved D. The V end was cut by 3 bases, the J end by 1 base, with 5 bases between. There are 13 residues in the CDR3. The CDR3 DNA reads as TGTGCCAGCAGTTTTGTAGGCACAGATACGCAGTATTTT. Translation: CASSFVGTDTQYF.

The chain recombines TRBV6-5 with TRBJ2-1; TRBD2 is a possible D gene (5 bases). The CDR3 is 13 amino acids. V was trimmed by 4 bases and J by 8 bases, leaving 12 bases between them. Germline lookup yields CDR1 MNHEY and CDR2 SVGAGI. CDR3 region: CASSSPLAYEQFF. DNA of the CDR3: TGTGCCAGCAGTTCCCCCCTAGCCTATGAGCAGTTCTTC.

The rearrangement uses TRBV20-1 and TRBJ2-6; D is unresolved. Trimming stripped 4 bases from V and 0 bases from J, with 7 bases between. Germline values: CDR1 DFQATT, CDR2 SNEGSKA (reference sequence). The CDR3 is 14 amino acids. The CDR3 loop reads CSAIAGSGANVLTF. The CDR3 DNA is TGCAGTGCTATAGCTGGCTCTGGGGCCAACGTCCTGACTTTC.

This clonotype has ten or more counts. The V and J genes are TRBV6-2 or TRBV6-3 and TRBJ1-2; 7 bases map to TRBD1. CDR3 length: 15 residues. The germline V gene has CDR1 MNHEY and CDR2 SVGEGT. The ends lost 6 bases at V and 8 bases at J; junction bases unmatched: 15. CDR3 region: CASRTRLTGIGGYTF. The CDR3 DNA reads as TGTGCCAGCAGGACTCGACTGACAGGGATAGGCGGCTACACCTTC.

There are a few counts of this clonotype. The chain combines TRBV5-1 with TRBJ2-1; D possibly corresponds to TRBD1 (6 bases). V dropped 0 bases and J dropped 0 bases, with 10 bases sitting between them. The CDR3 spans 16 residues. The germline V gene has CDR1 SGHRS and CDR2 YFSETQ. The CDR3 loop reads CASSLADRSSYNEQFF. DNA for the CDR3: TGCGCCAGCAGCTTGGCCGACAGGAGCTCCTACAATGAGCAGTTCTTC.

This chain joins TRBV19 and TRBJ2-7; the match to TRBD2 covers 11 bases. Germline V gene data show CDR1 as LNHDA and CDR2 as SQIVND (reference sequence). Trimming removed 1 base from V and 2 bases from J; junction bases left unmatched: 10. This CDR3 has 18 residues. The CDR3 nucleotides are TGTGCCAGTAGTATAGGTGCCCTACTAGCGGGAGATCCCTACGAGCAGTACTTC. Translating it yields CASSIGALLAGDPYEQYF.

In its sample, this clonotype was seen a few times. CDR3 DNA: TGCAGTGCTAGGGACAGGGCGAACACCGGGGAGCTGTTTTTT. Its translation is CSARDRANTGELFF. This chain joins TRBV20-1 and TRBJ2-2, with 8 bases aligning to TRBD1. The V segment lost 3 bases and the J segment 0 bases; nucleotides outside the gene matches: 0. The germline V gene encodes CDR1 DFQATT and CDR2 SNEGSKA (reference sequence). This CDR3 spans 14 amino acids.

This clonotype was detected only a few times. The genes are TRBV2 and TRBJ2-5; unclear D gene. Trimming took off 8 bases at V and 4 bases at J, with 11 bases between the two ends. The CDR3 spans 12 residues. The germline CDR1 and CDR2 sequences are SNHLY and FYNNEI. The CDR3 bases are TGTGCCAGCGGGCCTCTGATAGAGACCCAGTACTTC. This gives the protein CASGPLIETQYF. Combining the CDR3 with reference TRBV2 and TRBJ2-5 gives the whole variable domain EPEVTQTPSHQVTQMGQEVILRCVPISNHLYFYWYRQILGQKVEFLVSFYNNEISEKSEIFDDQFSVERPDGSNFTLKIRSTKLEDSAMYFCASGPLIETQYFGPGTRLLVL.

The CDR3: CASSLGAGGGNTIYF. The CDR3 DNA sequence: TGTGCCAGCAGTTTAGGGGCAGGGGGAGGAAACACCATATATTTT. This sequence joins TRBV28 and TRBJ1-3; 7 bases are shared with TRBD1. The trim removed 2 bases at V and 4 bases at J, leaving 5 bases unmatched. This CDR3 comprises 15 residues. Germline V gene data show CDR1 as MDHEN and CDR2 as SYDVKM. Based on the CDR3 plus reference TRBV28 and TRBJ1-3, the full variable domain is DVKVTQSSRYLVKRTGEKVFLECVQDMDHENMFWYRQDPGLGLRLIYFSYDVKMKEKGDIPEGYSVSREKKERFSLILESASTNQTSMYLCASSLGAGGGNTIYFGEGSWLTVV.

This clonotype came up a few times. This chain links TRBV9 with TRBJ2-1; no clear D. The germline CDR1 and CDR2 sequences are SGDLS and YYNGEE. This CDR3 has 12 residues. The V and J ends lost 4 bases and 10 bases respectively, with 12 bases between them. CDR3 coding DNA: TGTGCCAGCAGCAAACAATCACGGGAGCAGTTCTTC. It translates to CASSKQSREQFF.

This clonotype was counted only a few times. The chain is built from TRBV14 and TRBJ1-2, with D possibly being TRBD1 (5 bases). Deletions cut 2 bases from V and 4 bases from J, with 14 bases between. In germline, CDR1 is SGHDN, CDR2 FVKESK. The CDR3 covers 15 residues. The CDR3, as DNA: TGTGCCAGCAGCCAACGACCCACAGGAACCTATGGCTACACCTTC. It codes for CASSQRPTGTYGYTF.

V is TRBV10-3 and J is TRBJ2-5; 11 nucleotides agree with TRBD2. Per the germline V gene, CDR1 is ENHRY and CDR2 is SYGVKD. V lost 1 base, J lost 5 bases, and 6 bases stayed unmatched. The CDR3 has 16 residues. The CDR3: CAISEFTSGSPETQYF. The CDR3 DNA is TGTGCCATCAGTGAGTTTACTAGCGGGAGCCCCGAGACCCAGTACTTC.

This chain connects TRBV12-2 to TRBJ2-5; the DNA was not used to check the table's D call, TRBD2. TRBV12-2 is noted as a pseudogene. This CDR3 spans 18 amino acids. For the CDR3, the DNA is TGTGCAAGTCGCTTAGTTCATGAGACAGCCTCTAGTCGGGAGACCCAGTACTTC. Protein product: CASRLVHETASSRETQYF.

As concerns this clonotype: At one end the junction does not follow the germline gene, possibly because of a read error. The chain combines TRBV5-5 with TRBJ2-7, with 8 positions matching TRBD1. CDR1 and CDR2 (germline): SGHKS, YYEKEE (reference sequence). The CDR3 is made up of 16 amino acids. CDR3 sequence reads: CTSSLDLGQATYEQYF. In DNA form, the CDR3 reads TGTACCAGCAGCCTCGACCTGGGACAGGCCACCTACGAGCAGTACTTC.

This clonotype has only a few counts. The gene calls are TRBV28 and TRBJ1-6; D ambiguous. V shed 7 bases and J shed 9 bases, with 13 bases lying between them. Germline loops: CDR1 MDHEN, CDR2 SYDVKM. The CDR3 covers 13 residues. The CDR3 bases are TGTGCCAGCACAAGGGTCACTAGTTCACCCCTCCACTTT. Residues: CASTRVTSSPLHF.

In this sample, this clonotype turned up a few times. The rearrangement joins TRBV18 to TRBJ1-1; D not certain. CDR1 is KGHSH and CDR2 is LQKENI in the germline V gene. The CDR3 is 14 amino acids. The germline V and J ends were trimmed by 3 bases and 3 bases, with 11 bases remaining between them. CDR3 DNA sequence: TGTGCCAGCTCACCCTTAGCAGCGGACACTGAAGCTTTCTTT. It yields the protein CASSPLAADTEAFF.

The chain has TRBV6-1 and TRBJ1-6; D is uncertain. Germline values: CDR1 MNHNS, CDR2 SASEGT. The CDR3 runs to 15 residues. Between the trimmed V and J ends, which lost 3 bases and 8 bases, there was a span of 14 bases. The CDR3 sequence is CASSDLRFVDSPLHF. The CDR3 nucleotides read TGTGCCAGCAGTGATCTTCGCTTTGTGGATTCACCCCTCCACTTT.

This clonotype was recorded a few times. This rearrangement joins TRBV18 to TRBJ1-1; 8 nucleotides line up with TRBD1. V shed 4 bases and J 4 bases; nucleotides not matched to a gene: 11. CDR3 length: 16 residues. CDR1 KGHSH and CDR2 LQKENI come from the germline V gene. DNA of the CDR3: TGTGCCAGCTCACTAAAAATGGACAGGGCGGGCACTGAAGCTTTCTTT. As protein: CASSLKMDRAGTEAFF.

V gene TRBV5-1 combines with J gene TRBJ2-3, with 8 bases that match TRBD1. Germline CDR1 SGHRS, CDR2 YFSETQ. Trimming at V came to 4 bases and at J to 4 bases, leaving 5 bases not matched to a gene. The CDR3 is made up of 14 amino acids. The CDR3 spells CASSIDRGADTQYF. CDR3 in DNA: TGCGCCAGCAGCATAGACAGGGGCGCAGATACGCAGTATTTT.

The chain couples TRBV29-1 to TRBJ2-1; TRBD1 aligns across 9 bases. With V trimmed by 8 bases and J by 6 bases, 20 bases remained unmatched. The germline V gene encodes CDR1 SQVTM and CDR2 ANQGSEA. This CDR3 has 17 amino acids. The chain's CDR3 is CSFRDRVLAAWGNEQFF. In DNA, the CDR3 is TGCAGCTTCCGGGACAGGGTTTTGGCGGCGTGGGGCAATGAGCAGTTCTTC.